Following are 14 T cell receptor beta chains from one sample sequenced in a study of OX40 agonist ivuxolimab in advanced cancers. Clones were read by immunoSEQ multiplex PCR, and TCRdb kept only the in-frame ones, dropping some. The sample holds some 95,000 clones, 92% seen once. The sequencing here drew on CD4+ or CD8+ T cells sorted from blood, taken in a trial of the OX40 agonist ivuxolimab. The receptors stem from an adult with an advanced solid tumor such as melanoma, head and neck, liver or kidney cancer.

This sequence joins TRBV5-5 and TRBJ1-6, with 8 bases lining up with TRBD1. This CDR3 region has 14 residues. The V gene's germline CDR1 is SGHKS and CDR2 YYEKEE (reference sequence). V lost 4 bases to trimming and J lost 10 bases; unmatched junction nucleotides: 7. The CDR3: CASSGWDRLSPLHF. CDR3 DNA sequence: TGTGCCAGCAGCGGTTGGGACAGGTTGTCACCCCTCCACTTT. Together with reference TRBV5-5 and TRBJ1-6, the CDR3 gives the full variable domain: DAGVTQSPTHLIKTRGQQVTLRCSPISGHKSVSWYQQVLGQGPQFIFQYYEKEERGRGNFPDRFSARQFPNYSSELNVNALLLGDSALYLCASSGWDRLSPLHFGNGTRLTVT.

The chain is built from TRBV6-5 and TRBJ2-7; 8 nucleotides line up with TRBD2. Germline V gives CDR1 MNHEY, CDR2 SVGAGI. With 0 bases clipped from V and 4 bases from J, the junction kept 8 bases outside the gene matches. The CDR3 extends over 16 amino acids. The CDR3 DNA is TGTGCCAGCAGTTACTCCCCCCGGGGACTAGGTTACGAGCAGTACTTC. Amino acids: CASSYSPRGLGYEQYF.

The CDR3 here is CASSEREETQYF. The CDR3 coding sequence is TGTGCCAGCAGTGAAAGGGAGGAGACCCAGTACTTC. This sequence joins TRBV6-1 and TRBJ2-5; D perhaps matches TRBD2 (5 bases). V lost 2 bases to trimming and J lost 5 bases, with 6 bases between them. The CDR3 runs 12 residues. CDR1 is MNHNS and CDR2 is SASEGT in the germline V gene.

The chain links TRBV6-5 to TRBJ1-2; D is possibly TRBD1 (5 bases). The CDR3 is 13 residues long. CDR1 and CDR2 (germline): MNHEY, SVGAGI. V lost 4 bases to trimming and J lost 6 bases, with 12 bases between them. CDR3 loop: CASSSPGGNGYTF. DNA for the CDR3: TGTGCCAGCAGTTCTCCGGGGGGAAATGGCTACACCTTC.

The chain links TRBV4-2 to TRBJ2-7; D is perhaps TRBD2 (6 bases). The V end lost 0 bases, the J end lost 3 bases, and 15 bases lay between the germline ends. From germline, CDR1 is LGHNA and CDR2 YNFKEQ. The CDR3 loop spans 16 amino acids. CDR3 sequence (DNA): TGTGCCAGCAGCCAAGACTATCACGGGGGAGTCTACGAGCAGTACTTC. Its translation: CASSQDYHGGVYEQYF.

The genes are TRBV29-1 and TRBJ1-4; D unresolved. The CDR3 contains 11 residues. The V end was cut by 4 bases, the J end by 0 bases, with 0 bases between. CDR1 and CDR2 (germline): SQVTM, ANQGSEA. CDR3 DNA sequence: TGCAGCGTTGCAACTAATGAAAAACTGTTTTTT. Encoded protein: CSVATNEKLFF.

The chain carries TRBV9 and TRBJ1-3; D gene unclear. V lost 2 bases and J 7 bases, leaving 7 bases between the germline ends. The CDR3 is made up of 12 amino acids. Germline values: CDR1 SGDLS, CDR2 YYNGEE. The CDR3 sequence: CASSVVRNTIYF. DNA of the CDR3: TGTGCCAGCAGCGTGGTCCGCAACACCATATATTTT. The full variable domain, in which reference TRBV9 and TRBJ1-3 provide the parts outside the CDR3, is DSGVTQTPKHLITATGQRVTLRCSPRSGDLSVYWYQQSLDQGLQFLIQYYNGEERAKGNILERFSAQQFPDLHSELNLSSLELGDSALYFCASSVVRNTIYFGEGSWLTVV.

The V gene is TRBV11-1, the J gene TRBJ2-3, with a tentative D call TRBD2 (6 bases). Trimming shortened V by 5 bases and J by 6 bases, and 21 bases separated the two germline ends. CDR1 is SGHAT and CDR2 is FQDESV in the germline V gene (reference sequence). The CDR3 covers 16 residues. In DNA, the CDR3 is TGTGCCAGCAGCCGCCGGGTGGGAGGCATCCCGGATACGCAGTATTTT. Residues: CASSRRVGGIPDTQYF.

About this clone itself: This sample includes further DNA sequences coding for the same CDR3. This chain joins TRBV5-1 and TRBJ2-5; no reliable D call. Germline V gene sequence: CDR1 SGHRS, CDR2 YFSETQ. This CDR3 comprises 12 residues. The V end lost 0 bases, the J end lost 4 bases, and 4 bases lay between the germline ends. The CDR3 region has the DNA TGCGCCAGCAGCTTGGAGGGAGAGACCCAGTACTTC. It codes for CASSLEGETQYF.

Concerning this clone itself: The same CDR3 is also encoded by other DNA sequences in this sample. V gene TRBV6-5 combines with J gene TRBJ1-3; D may be TRBD1 (5 bases). The CDR3 sequence is 15 residues long. The V gene's germline CDR1 is MNHEY and CDR2 SVGAGI. The V and J ends lost 6 bases and 2 bases respectively, with 14 bases between them. The CDR3 DNA reads as TGTGCCAGCAGCCAGGGAGGACTAGCTGGAAACACCATATATTTT. The encoded protein is CASSQGGLAGNTIYF.

The chain employs TRBV5-4 and TRBJ1-2, with TRBD1 as a possible D gene (5 bases). The CDR3 runs to 13 residues. V lost 2 bases, J lost 5 bases, and 10 bases lay in between. Germline CDR1 SGHNT, CDR2 YYREEE (reference sequence). CDR3 amino acids: CASSLRREYGYTF. CDR3 nucleotides: TGTGCCAGCAGCTTACGCAGGGAATATGGCTACACCTTC.

This rearrangement joins TRBV19 to TRBJ1-5; D call uncertain. Trimming took 3 bases from V and 3 from J, leaving 9 bases between them. This CDR3 is built from 14 residues. Germline V gene lookup returns CDR1 LNHDA and CDR2 SQIVND (reference sequence). This CDR3 reads CASSIGQNNQPQHF. The CDR3 DNA follows: TGTGCCAGTAGTATCGGGCAGAACAATCAGCCCCAGCATTTT.

The chain uses TRBV11-3 and TRBJ2-5; 7 positions agree with TRBD1. The V and J ends lost 7 bases and 0 bases, in that order; junction bases with no gene match: 5. CDR3 length: 14 amino acids. The germline V gene encodes CDR1 SGHNT and CDR2 YENEEA. CDR3 nucleotide sequence: TGTGCCAGCACCTCGGGACAGTACCAAGAGACCCAGTACTTC. This sequence encodes CASTSGQYQETQYF.

The gene calls are TRBV19 and TRBJ1-4; D not certain. The V end lost 5 bases, the J end lost 5 bases, and 15 bases lay between the germline ends. This CDR3 has 15 residues. Per the germline V gene, CDR1 is LNHDA and CDR2 is SQIVND (reference sequence). CDR3 coding DNA: TGTGCCAGTAGTTCGGGGTACACTCCAAATGAAAAACTGTTTTTT. This codes for CASSSGYTPNEKLFF.